The entry that follows covers one T cell receptor beta chain sequence. This clone was detected a few times. The target of this receptor is not known. Per-base quality was not reported, and no clone a single base away is much larger than it. These data come from a study of blood T cell repertoires in COVID-19 (dated by TCRdb to about 2020). Turning to the overall study: Samples from collaborators originated in the United States, Italy and Spain and spanned both the acute and convalescent phases of COVID-19. The prospective study material was composed of cDNA or gDNA derived from T cells, B-cell-depleted T cells, or PBMCs. Deeply sampled blood TCRbeta repertoires from subjects exposed to, actively infected with, or recovered from COVID-19 were included in the dataset. Samples came from the ongoing ImmuneRACE study (first 160 participants) plus 1,254 subjects from 6 global collaborators. The repertoires were released in a freely available public database meant as a resource for research on the immune response to SARS-CoV-2. Nearly every sample came with metadata listing a de-identified subject ID, COVID-19 status, age in years and sex. Where available, HLA class I and class II types were taken from metadata supplied by the sample provider and were not determined by assay-based typing. Beyond this particular receptor, the publication reports: How much clinical and demographic metadata was included differed by source and by participant, and the metadata was provided uncurated.

At one collaborating source in Seattle, patients were enrolled during active infection and were followed longitudinally through the course of disease. Whole blood was collected in K2EDTA tubes by collaborating institutions according to the institutions' own protocols. Collaborator samples were shipped for TCRbeta analysis as frozen whole blood, isolated PBMCs, or DNA extracted from either sample type. CDR1 and CDR2 were assigned from the germline V gene (reference sequence) as WNHNN and SYGVQD. Ends trimmed: V by 10 bases, J by 4 bases; bases unmatched to a gene: 7. The CDR3 measures 13 amino acids from cysteine to phenylalanine. CDR3 DNA only is kept here, 39 bases in frame from base 1. TCRbeta CDR3 regions were amplified from genomic DNA using the immunoSEQ Assay, a bias-controlled multiplex PCR. In the source study's methods: The number of nucleated cells in each sample was estimated by amplification of reference gene primers within the assay. To quantify the absolute abundance of each unique TCRbeta CDR3 rearrangement, sequence reads were collapsed and filtered. Productive Simpson clonality was computed per sample as the square root of Simpson's diversity index over productive rearrangements. As stored in TCRdb, this immuneACCESS dataset retains in-frame rearrangements with V and J assigned. A fraction of the clones does not appear; measured against another copy, unresolved V genes explain less than half of the discrepancy, and the remainder lacks a known reason. The D gene and trimming were derived from the DNA, and the V and J assignments and clone size from that table. This sample is represented by 150,000 to 200,000 clones; approximately 80% of them were singletons. About 7% of the sample is taken by the ten largest.

The origin of this receptor is a woman between 35 and 50 years old with COVID-19, enrolled during active disease. The sequencing sample was made of peripheral blood. In this chain, TRBV10-1 is recombined with TRBJ1-1; 9 central bases correspond to TRBD1. The DNA reads TGCGCCACCCGGGACAGGGCGAGCACTGAAGCTTTCTTT. Translated, this gives CATRDRASTEAFF.